What follows are 27 T cell receptor beta chains derived from one specimen sequenced in a study of blood T cell repertoires in COVID-19. Using immunoSEQ multiplex PCR, the repertoire was profiled, and TCRdb retains in-frame clones only, with some absent. The sample has 380,000 or so clones, roughly 86% seen once. The sequenced sample was PBMCs or T cells enriched from blood (not recorded which). These receptors all stem from a man aged 25-45 years who had recovered from COVID-19.

The V and J genes are TRBV20-1 and TRBJ1-2; maybe TRBD1 (5 bases). V was pared by 5 bases and J by 13 bases, with 14 bases between. The CDR3 has 10 residues. Germline-derived CDR1 and CDR2 are DFQATT and SNEGSKA (reference sequence). CDR3 in amino acids: CSASIRESTF. The CDR3 DNA follows: TGCAGTGCTTCGATCAGGGAAAGCACCTTC.

Turning to this clone: Other DNA sequences in the sample encode the same CDR3. The CDR3 loop is CASSIVVGGLYEQYF. CDR3 in DNA: TGTGCCAGTAGTATAGTCGTTGGAGGCCTATACGAGCAGTACTTC. V is TRBV19 and J is TRBJ2-7, with D possibly matching TRBD2 (5 bases). V gave up 1 base and J gave up 4 bases, with 14 bases separating them. Germline V gives CDR1 LNHDA, CDR2 SQIVND (reference sequence). This CDR3 spans 15 amino acids.

The CDR3 bases are TGTGCCAGCTCACCACCGGCGGGGGGCGGCACTGAAGCTTTCTTT. It encodes CASSPPAGGGTEAFF. The rearrangement joins TRBV18 to TRBJ1-1; the D gene is possibly TRBD1 (6 bases). The length of the CDR3 is 15 residues. Germline V gives CDR1 KGHSH, CDR2 LQKENI. With 0 bases removed from V and 4 bases from J, the gap between germline ends came to 12 bases.

The chain uses TRBV28 and TRBJ2-1; D might be TRBD1 (6 bases). The V gene lost 5 bases and the J gene lost 7 bases, with 12 bases spanning the gap. This CDR3 is 13 amino acids long. The germline CDR1 and CDR2 sequences are MDHEN and SYDVKM. CDR3 residues: CASSGDTENEQFF. The CDR3 region has the DNA TGTGCCAGCAGTGGGGACACCGAAAATGAGCAGTTCTTC. Combining the CDR3 with reference TRBV28 and TRBJ2-1 gives the whole variable domain DVKVTQSSRYLVKRTGEKVFLECVQDMDHENMFWYRQDPGLGLRLIYFSYDVKMKEKGDIPEGYSVSREKKERFSLILESASTNQTSMYLCASSGDTENEQFFGPGTRLTVL.

The DNA for the CDR3 is TGCAGTGCCGCGGGCCTCACTGAAGCTTTCTTT. Residues: CSAAGLTEAFF. V usage is TRBV20-1 and J usage is TRBJ1-1, with D unclear. Trimming stripped 6 bases from V and 4 bases from J, with 9 bases between. The germline V gene has CDR1 DFQATT and CDR2 SNEGSKA (reference sequence). The CDR3 consists of 11 residues.

This clone was seen a single time. The chain has TRBV18 and TRBJ1-1; D gene unclear. V was pared by 7 bases and J by 4 bases, with 16 bases between. The CDR3 loop spans 14 amino acids. CDR1 KGHSH and CDR2 LQKENI come from the germline V gene. CDR3 bases: TGTGCCAGCTTATCCTCGGGGAATCCCACTGAAGCTTTCTTT. It is translated as CASLSSGNPTEAFF.

With regard to this clone: A read error may produce the germline difference seen at one junction end. CDR3 sequence (DNA): TGTGCCAGCAGCTCAAATGAGGACTTC. It encodes CASSSNEDF. The J gene is TRBJ1-2, the V gene TRBV14, with D uncertain. The CDR3 consists of 9 residues. CDR1 and CDR2 (germline): SGHDN, FVKESK. Supplemented by reference TRBV14 and TRBJ1-2, the full variable domain reads EAGVTQFPSHSVIEKGQTVTLRCDPISGHDNLYWYRRVMGKEIKFLLHFVKESKQDESGMPNNRFLAERTGGTYSTLKVQPAELEDSGVYFCASSSNEDFGSGTRLTVV.

V usage is TRBV10-3 and J usage is TRBJ2-7; TRBD1 agrees at 12 bases. V gave up 0 bases and J gave up 3 bases; unmatched junction bases: 9. CDR1 is ENHRY, CDR2 SYGVKD, per germline. This CDR3 is built from 18 residues. The CDR3 nucleotides are TGTGCCATCAGTGAGTCTCGGAGGGGGACAGGGGGCGTCTACGAGCAGTACTTC. As protein: CAISESRRGTGGVYEQYF.

J is TRBJ1-4 and V is TRBV10-3, with 9 positions matching TRBD1. The V segment lost 4 bases and the J segment 8 bases; nucleotides outside the gene matches: 5. CDR1 is ENHRY, CDR2 SYGVKD, per germline. This CDR3 is 14 amino acids long. CDR3 nucleotides: TGTGCCATCAGTGTAGGACAGGGGACGGAAAAACTGTTTTTT. As protein: CAISVGQGTEKLFF.

This chain joins TRBV7-9 and TRBJ1-2; 7 bases match TRBD1. Trimming took 5 bases from V and 4 from J; bases not matched to a gene: 7. Germline CDR1 reads SEHNR; CDR2 reads FQNEAQ (reference sequence). CDR3 length: 14 residues. The CDR3 DNA follows: TGTGCCAGCAGCCCCCGGGACAGTTCCTATGGCTACACCTTC. It codes for CASSPRDSSYGYTF.

This chain connects TRBV6-5 to TRBJ2-7; the D gene is possibly TRBD2 (6 bases). CDR3 length equals 13 residues. Germline V lookup: CDR1 MNHEY, CDR2 SVGAGI. V gave up 6 bases and J gave up 0 bases, with 9 bases separating them. In DNA, the CDR3 is TGTGCCAGCAGACTAGCTTCCTCCTACGAGCAGTACTTC. Translating gives CASRLASSYEQYF.

The chain employs TRBV27 and TRBJ2-1; tentative D call: TRBD2 (5 bases). Trimming shortened V by 5 bases and J by 9 bases, and 14 bases separated the two germline ends. Germline loops: CDR1 MNHEY, CDR2 SMNVEV (reference sequence). The CDR3 has 13 residues. The CDR3: CASSNQLGFEQFF. The CDR3 nucleotides are TGTGCCAGCAGTAATCAACTAGGGTTTGAGCAGTTCTTC.

V gene TRBV3-1 (or the pseudogene TRBV3-2) combines with J gene TRBJ1-3; D is perhaps TRBD1 (5 bases). CDR1 and CDR2 (germline): LGHDT, YNNKEL (reference sequence). The CDR3 runs 15 residues. V was trimmed by 0 bases and J by 3 bases, leaving 9 bases between them. CDR3 amino acids: CASSQEGPNGNTIYF. CDR3 in DNA: TGTGCCAGCAGCCAAGAGGGGCCCAATGGAAACACCATATATTTT.

V gene TRBV7-9 combines with J gene TRBJ2-3; 10 positions agree with TRBD2. Germline V gene lookup returns CDR1 SEHNR and CDR2 FQNEAQ (reference sequence). The CDR3 sequence is 16 residues long. The V gene end was trimmed by 2 bases and the J gene end by 4 bases; junction bases not matched to a gene: 6. The CDR3 region has the DNA TGTGCCAGCAGCTTAAGGACTAGCGGCACAGCAGATACGCAGTATTTT. The encoded protein is CASSLRTSGTADTQYF.

The gene calls are TRBV12-5 and TRBJ2-5; 7 bases line up with TRBD1. Trimming removed 6 bases from V and 5 bases from J; junction bases left unmatched: 12. The CDR3 is 15 amino acids. In germline, CDR1 is LGHNT, CDR2 FRNRAP. The CDR3 loop is CASGPMGTAVETQYF. CDR3 in DNA: TGTGCTAGTGGCCCAATGGGGACAGCGGTGGAGACCCAGTACTTC.

This chain joins TRBV7-3 and TRBJ1-2; TRBD1 matches 8 bases. J gave up 4 bases and V 4 bases, and 2 bases lay outside the gene matches. Germline-derived CDR1 and CDR2 are SGHTA and FQGTGA. This CDR3 region has 13 residues. CDR3 sequence reads: CASSSDRGYGYTF. The DNA of the CDR3 is TGTGCCAGCAGCTCCGACAGGGGCTATGGCTACACCTTC.

This sequence joins TRBV6-2 or TRBV6-3 and TRBJ2-5, with 10 bases that match TRBD2. J was trimmed by 5 bases and V by 2 bases; bases with no gene match: 8. Germline-derived CDR1 and CDR2 are MNHEY and SVGEGT. The CDR3 is 16 residues long. In nucleotides, the CDR3 is TGTGCCAGCAGTTACCAGACTAGCGGGTGGGGGGAGACCCAGTACTTC. Protein: CASSYQTSGWGETQYF.

This clone has more than one count but fewer than ten. The gene calls are TRBV19 and TRBJ1-3; the D gene is possibly TRBD1 (6 bases). CDR3 size: 13 residues. Germline V lookup: CDR1 LNHDA, CDR2 SQIVND (reference sequence). V shed 7 bases and J shed 2 bases, with 9 bases lying between them. CDR3 bases: TGTGCCAGTATAGGGACAACTGGAAACACCATATATTTT. It is translated as CASIGTTGNTIYF.

V is TRBV5-4 and J is TRBJ2-2, with 10 bases that match TRBD1. This CDR3 has 16 amino acids. V lost 3 bases and J lost 0; bases outside the gene matches: 2. CDR1 and CDR2 (germline): SGHNT, YYREEE (reference sequence). CDR3 protein: CASSYGTGANTGELFF. As DNA, the CDR3 is TGTGCCAGCAGCTATGGGACAGGGGCGAACACCGGGGAGCTGTTTTTT.

This chain joins TRBV7-9 and TRBJ2-1; 12 bases are a match to TRBD2. The ends lost 5 bases at V and 3 bases at J; junction bases unmatched: 5. The CDR3 covers 16 residues. Germline CDR1 reads SEHNR; CDR2 reads FQNEAQ (reference sequence). The CDR3 DNA follows: TGTGCCAGCAGCCCCGGACTAGCGGGGATCTACAATGAGCAGTTCTTC. This codes for CASSPGLAGIYNEQFF. Based on the CDR3 plus reference TRBV7-9 and TRBJ2-1, the full variable domain is DTGVSQNPRHKITKRGQNVTFRCDPISEHNRLYWYRQTLGQGPEFLTYFQNEAQLEKSRLLSDRFSAERPKGSFSTLEIQRTEQGDSAMYLCASSPGLAGIYNEQFFGPGTRLTVL.

The CDR3 loop reads CASSKQGAGYGYTF. The DNA of the CDR3 is TGTGCCAGCAGCAAACAGGGGGCTGGCTATGGCTACACCTTC. The V gene is TRBV7-9, the J gene TRBJ1-2, with 9 bases matching TRBD1. V shed 5 bases, J shed 4 bases, and the junction held 5 bases outside the gene matches. This CDR3 has 14 amino acids. Germline V gene data show CDR1 as SEHNR and CDR2 as FQNEAQ (reference sequence).

This clone was seen a few times. The chain has TRBV7-9 and TRBJ2-2; tentative D call: TRBD1 (5 bases). Germline V gives CDR1 SEHNR, CDR2 FQNEAQ (reference sequence). The CDR3 sequence is 16 residues long. V was pared by 4 bases and J by 3 bases, with 15 bases between. The DNA for the CDR3 is TGTGCCAGCAGCTCCCGCGGTCCAGGGCACACCGGGGAGCTGTTTTTT. Protein sequence: CASSSRGPGHTGELFF.

This chain links TRBV2 with TRBJ2-7; TRBD2 matches 7 bases. CDR1 SNHLY and CDR2 FYNNEI come from the germline V gene. The CDR3 loop spans 11 amino acids. The junction had 3 bases not matched to a gene; V was cut back by 8 bases and J by 5 bases. CDR3 loop: CASGGENEQYF. DNA for the CDR3: TGTGCCAGCGGGGGGGAGAACGAGCAGTACTTC.

The chain employs TRBV11-2 and TRBJ1-1; tentative D call: TRBD1 (5 bases). Germline V gives CDR1 SGHAT, CDR2 FQNNGV. The CDR3 runs to 17 residues. V shed 4 bases and J shed 0 bases, with 18 bases lying between them. CDR3 sequence reads: CASSSDTSQGMNTEAFF. The CDR3 nucleotides are TGTGCCAGCAGCTCGGACACCTCCCAAGGGATGAACACTGAAGCTTTCTTT.

The V call is TRBV12-2, the J call TRBJ1-3; the D call in the table, TRBD1, was not verified against the DNA. TRBV12-2 is recorded as a pseudogene. The CDR3 sequence is 17 residues long. CDR3 sequence reads: CASRLAGQGSSGNTIYF. For the CDR3, the DNA is TGTGCAAGTCGCTTAGCGGGACAGGGGAGTAGTGGAAACACCATATATTTT.

The rearrangement uses TRBV7-9 and TRBJ1-2, with D possibly matching TRBD1 (5 bases). Trimming removed 5 bases at V and 7 bases at J, with 20 bases between. CDR3 size: 15 residues. Germline assignment: CDR1 SEHNR and CDR2 FQNEAQ (reference sequence). The CDR3 DNA reads as TGTGCCAGCAGCCCCAAATACATGGGGGACTTTGGCTACACCTTC. Translation: CASSPKYMGDFGYTF.

This clone was observed a few times. V is TRBV13 and J is TRBJ1-4; possible D gene TRBD1, 5 bases. This CDR3 spans 14 amino acids. Looked up from germline, CDR1 is PRHDT and CDR2 is FYEKMQ (reference sequence). The V and J ends lost 1 base and 7 bases respectively, with 10 bases between them. The CDR3 DNA reads as TGTGCCAGCAGCTTAGAGCGGGGGAGTGAAAAACTGTTTTTT. Translated, it gives CASSLERGSEKLFF.